This entry lists 22 T cell receptor beta chains sequenced from one sample in a study of cytotoxic CD8 clonotypes in ibrutinib-treated CLL. TCRdb's copy holds only in-frame clones and misses some; the assay was immunoSEQ multiplex PCR. Of 20,000 to 30,000 clones in the sample, roughly 62% were seen once. Sequencing used PBMCs, obtained after 24 months of ibrutinib treatment. These receptors were obtained from a human donor with chronic lymphocytic leukemia.

This clone was counted only a few times. The CDR3 carries no conserved terminal phenylalanine or tryptophan, so it likely arises from a read error. It is unclear where the CDR3 begins or ends on the DNA, so no DNA is shown, and the CDR3 is as TCRdb lists it. V is TRBV19 and J is TRBJ1-2; TRBD1 is taken as the D call from the table, unchecked against the DNA. In germline, CDR1 is LNHDA, CDR2 SQIVND (reference sequence). The CDR3 contains 13 residues when both ends are counted. The CDR3 is CASSIVTGPPISL.

There are a few counts of this clone. The junction departs from germline at one end; a sequencing error may be responsible. The J gene is TRBJ1-2, the V gene TRBV4-1, with D maybe TRBD1 (6 bases). Germline CDR1 and CDR2: MGHRA and YSYEKL. This CDR3 is 14 amino acids long. The CDR3: CASTKDSSKYGYTF. In nucleotides, the CDR3 is TGCGCCAGCACCAAGGACAGCTCTAAGTATGGCTACACCTTC.

This clone was found a few times. This sequence joins TRBV4-2 and TRBJ1-5, with a possible D match to TRBD1 (6 bases). The ends were cut back, 0 bases at V and 5 bases at J, with 11 bases in the middle. Germline assignment: CDR1 LGHNA and CDR2 YNFKEQ. The CDR3 loop spans 15 amino acids. The CDR3 region has the DNA TGTGCCAGCAGCCAAGATACGGGGGCGTATCAGCCCCAGCATTTT. Encoded protein: CASSQDTGAYQPQHF.

The genes are TRBV10-1 and TRBJ1-2; D is unresolved. The V gene lost 2 bases and the J gene lost 2 bases, with 3 bases spanning the gap. Germline CDR1 reads WNHNN; CDR2 reads SYGVQD (reference sequence). The CDR3 runs 12 residues. In nucleotides, the CDR3 is TGCGCCAGCAGTGAGGGGAACTATGGCTACACCTTC. It specifies CASSEGNYGYTF.

This clone turned up a few times. The rearrangement uses TRBV9 and TRBJ2-5; D ambiguous. V lost 3 bases and J 0 bases, leaving 18 bases between the germline ends. The germline V gene has CDR1 SGDLS and CDR2 YYNGEE. The CDR3 extends over 17 amino acids. The CDR3 sequence: CASSAHRRGRYQETQYF. CDR3 sequence (DNA): TGTGCCAGCAGCGCTCACCGGCGCGGTCGGTACCAAGAGACCCAGTACTTC.

This chain uses TRBV11-2 with TRBJ2-7; D not resolved. Germline lookup yields CDR1 SGHAT and CDR2 FQNNGV. The V gene lost 5 bases and the J gene lost 4 bases, with 9 bases spanning the gap. This CDR3 contains 12 residues. CDR3 loop: CASSQDGYEQYF. The CDR3 nucleotides are TGTGCCAGCAGCCAAGATGGGTACGAGCAGTACTTC.

The J gene is TRBJ1-3, the V gene TRBV28, with D uncertain. Germline V CDR1 and CDR2: MDHEN, SYDVKM. The germline V and J ends were trimmed by 2 bases and 4 bases, with 12 bases remaining between them. The CDR3 loop spans 15 amino acids. The DNA of the CDR3 is TGTGCCAGCAGTTTAGTGAGCCTTCCGGGAAACACCATATATTTT. Its protein product is CASSLVSLPGNTIYF. The full variable domain, its missing parts supplied by reference TRBV28 and TRBJ1-3, is DVKVTQSSRYLVKRTGEKVFLECVQDMDHENMFWYRQDPGLGLRLIYFSYDVKMKEKGDIPEGYSVSREKKERFSLILESASTNQTSMYLCASSLVSLPGNTIYFGEGSWLTVV.

The chain recombines TRBV9 with TRBJ2-5; 10 bases line up with TRBD1. Trimming took 2 bases from V and 4 from J; bases not matched to a gene: 5. CDR1 SGDLS and CDR2 YYNGEE come from the germline V gene. CDR3 length: 15 amino acids. CDR3 in amino acids: CASSVPGQGRETQYF. For the CDR3, the DNA is TGTGCCAGCAGCGTGCCGGGACAGGGGAGAGAGACCCAGTACTTC.

The J gene is TRBJ2-1, the V gene TRBV19, with D maybe TRBD1 (6 bases). Germline loops: CDR1 LNHDA, CDR2 SQIVND (reference sequence). The V gene lost 5 bases and the J gene lost 0 bases, with 23 bases spanning the gap. CDR3 length: 19 residues. As DNA, the CDR3 is TGTGCCAGTAGTCGCCGGCCCAGGGCAGGGGCCGGCTCCTACAATGAGCAGTTCTTC. Its protein is CASSRRPRAGAGSYNEQFF.

This CDR3 is CASSVGTGRMEAQYF. DNA of the CDR3: TGCGCCAGCAGCGTCGGGACAGGGCGGATGGAGGCCCAGTACTTC. The V gene is TRBV5-1, the J gene TRBJ2-5, with 9 bases matching TRBD1. V shed 4 bases and J 9 bases; nucleotides not matched to a gene: 13. There are 15 residues in the CDR3. Germline assignment: CDR1 SGHRS and CDR2 YFSETQ. Full variable domain (rest looked up from reference TRBV5-1 and TRBJ2-5): KAGVTQTPRYLIKTRGQQVTLSCSPISGHRSVSWYQQTPGQGLQFLFEYFSETQRNKGNFPGRFSGRQFSNSRSEMNVSTLELGDSALYLCASSVGTGRMEAQYFGPGTRLLVL.

This clone occurred a few times. The chain is built from TRBV5-1 and TRBJ2-5; D not certain. The germline V gene encodes CDR1 SGHRS and CDR2 YFSETQ. V lost 1 base, J lost 2 bases, and 9 bases lay in between. The length of the CDR3 is 14 residues. The CDR3 sequence is CASSLTLTQETQYF. CDR3 sequence (DNA): TGCGCCAGCAGCTTGACTCTAACGCAAGAGACCCAGTACTTC.

The chain carries TRBV19 and TRBJ2-2, with 10 bases matching TRBD1. The junction had 6 bases not matched to a gene; V was cut back by 7 bases and J by 4 bases. CDR1 is LNHDA and CDR2 is SQIVND in the germline V gene (reference sequence). CDR3 length: 15 residues. In DNA form, the CDR3 reads TGTGCCAGTACCCAGCGGACAGGGGGCACCGGGGAGCTGTTTTTT. This codes for CASTQRTGGTGELFF.

This clone is a singleton in its sample. The rearrangement uses TRBV7-9 and TRBJ1-4; perhaps TRBD1 as D (5 bases). Germline V gene lookup returns CDR1 SEHNR and CDR2 FQNEAQ (reference sequence). This CDR3 spans 14 amino acids. Trimming shortened V by 5 bases and J by 2 bases, and 9 bases separated the two germline ends. CDR3 residues: CASSAGWTNEKLFF. In DNA form, the CDR3 reads TGTGCCAGCAGCGCAGGGTGGACTAATGAAAAACTGTTTTTT.

This clone was observed a handful of times. The chain couples TRBV5-3 to TRBJ2-3, with 8 bases aligning to TRBD1. TRBV5-3 counts as an open reading frame of uncertain function. Trimming took 0 bases from V and 1 from J; bases not matched to a gene: 7. CDR3 length equals 17 residues. The chain's CDR3 is CARSLVQGAWGTDTQYF. For the CDR3, the DNA is TGTGCCAGAAGCTTGGTTCAGGGGGCGTGGGGCACAGATACGCAGTATTTT.

V usage is TRBV10-1 and J usage is TRBJ1-6, with D tentatively TRBD1 (6 bases). With 6 bases removed from V and 5 bases from J, the gap between germline ends came to 14 bases. CDR1 is WNHNN, CDR2 SYGVQD, per germline (reference sequence). The CDR3 has 15 residues. The CDR3 here is CASSSGTTNNSPLHF. Written as DNA, the CDR3 is TGCGCCAGCAGCTCCGGGACAACGAATAATTCACCCCTCCACTTT.

The chain links TRBV19 to TRBJ2-2; a possible D gene is TRBD2 (5 bases). Trimming shortened V by 1 base and J by 9 bases, and 15 bases separated the two germline ends. This CDR3 spans 15 amino acids. Germline V gives CDR1 LNHDA, CDR2 SQIVND (reference sequence). The CDR3: CASSIAGIDQRELFF. CDR3 nucleotides: TGTGCCAGTAGTATAGCGGGGATAGACCAAAGGGAGCTGTTTTTT.

The chain combines TRBV14 with TRBJ2-3; D perhaps matches TRBD1 (6 bases). This CDR3 is 15 amino acids long. V gave up 4 bases and J gave up 6 bases, with 17 bases separating them. The germline CDR1 and CDR2 sequences are SGHDN and FVKESK. The CDR3 reads CASSRSGQLADTQYF. The CDR3 nucleotides read TGTGCCAGCAGCCGATCCGGACAGCTTGCCGATACGCAGTATTTT. Full variable domain (remainder filled in from reference TRBV14 and TRBJ2-3): EAGVTQFPSHSVIEKGQTVTLRCDPISGHDNLYWYRRVMGKEIKFLLHFVKESKQDESGMPNNRFLAERTGGTYSTLKVQPAELEDSGVYFCASSRSGQLADTQYFGPGTRLTVL.

The CDR3 region is CASSANPDRGVYNSPLHF. The CDR3 nucleotides are TGTGCCAGCAGCGCAAACCCGGACAGGGGAGTATATAATTCACCCCTCCACTTT. The chain recombines TRBV5-6 with TRBJ1-6; 9 nucleotides agree with TRBD1. Per germline, CDR1 SGHDT and CDR2 YYEEEE. The ends lost 4 bases at V and 4 bases at J; junction bases unmatched: 12. The CDR3 spans 18 residues.

This chain uses TRBV5-1 with TRBJ2-5; D possibly matches TRBD1 or TRBD2 (5 bases each). Trimming pared 4 bases from V and 2 bases from J, leaving 18 bases between. The CDR3 loop spans 16 amino acids. The germline V gene has CDR1 SGHRS and CDR2 YFSETQ. CDR3 nucleotide sequence: TGCGCCAGCAGCGGGGCACCGGGACGCAAGCAAGAGACCCAGTACTTC. Translated: CASSGAPGRKQETQYF.

The rearrangement joins TRBV18 to TRBJ2-1, with 7 bases lining up with TRBD1. V dropped 1 base and J dropped 6; count of bases not matched to a gene: 9. The CDR3 totals 16 residues. The germline CDR1 and CDR2 sequences are KGHSH and LQKENI. The CDR3 nucleotides read TGTGCCAGCTCACCACAACGGGACAGTTCGGGCAATGAGCAGTTCTTC. Protein product: CASSPQRDSSGNEQFF.

Here the CDR3 reads CAWARLAQGNEQFF. Written as DNA, the CDR3 is TGTGCCTGGGCAAGACTAGCTCAAGGCAATGAGCAGTTCTTC. This rearrangement joins TRBV30 to TRBJ2-1; 7 bases line up with TRBD2. V shed 5 bases, J shed 6 bases, and the junction held 10 bases outside the gene matches. Germline CDR1 and CDR2: GTSNPN and SVGIG (reference sequence). The CDR3 runs to 14 residues.

This clone was found once. The chain employs TRBV10-1 and TRBJ1-5; D gene ambiguous. This CDR3 spans 14 amino acids. From germline, CDR1 is WNHNN and CDR2 SYGVQD (reference sequence). With 0 bases removed from V and 6 bases from J, the gap between germline ends came to 9 bases. CDR3 sequence reads: CASSESSRSQPQHF. CDR3 sequence (DNA): TGCGCCAGCAGTGAGTCTTCTAGGAGTCAGCCCCAGCATTTT.